The present T cell receptor beta chain was sequenced within a study of T cells after yellow fever vaccination. Deletions cut 3 bases from V and 4 bases from J, with 13 bases between. Germline CDR1 reads SGDLS; CDR2 reads YYNGEE. CDR3 size: 14 residues. TCRdb ran MiXCR on the 5' RACE reads and lists one entry per CDR3 protein. This table holds some 300,000 distinct CDR3 sequences, over 8.5% found once. This clonotype was observed at least ten times. This chain links TRBV9 with TRBJ2-5; D perhaps matches TRBD2 (5 bases). The specimen comprised CD4+ T cells sorted from PBMCs, sampled 45 days after the yellow fever booster vaccination. This clonotype was sampled from a man aged 18-30 years who received the YFV17D yellow fever vaccine. The CDR3 here is CASSGRRAGETQYF. CDR3 in DNA: TGTGCCAGCAGCGGACGGCGGGCGGGAGAGACCCAGTACTTC.